This T cell receptor beta chain was recovered during a study of cytomegalovirus exposure and HLA in healthy donors. Study background: Most donors, 81% of roughly 400 genotyped, fell in the Caucasian-associated ancestry cluster.

The PCR made use of 60 Vbeta and 13 Jbeta primers. As processed by the authors: Per a later analysis, the number of unique TCR beta chains was about 80 million, of which some 10 million were shared. Clones were sequenced by immunoSEQ multiplex PCR, and TCRdb holds only the in-frame ones, with some missing. For V, J and clone size, that table is used; D and trimming come from the DNA. The data show under 200,000 clones, around 80% seen once. CDR3 length: 16 residues. The ends were cut back, 7 bases at V and 0 bases at J, with 16 bases in the middle. In germline, CDR1 is SNHLY, CDR2 FYNNEI. The source material was PBMCs. This chain joins TRBV2 and TRBJ2-1; no definite D call. This clonotype originated in a woman between 50 and 59 years old in good health and CMV-seropositive. CDR3 DNA: TGTGCCAGCACCCCCATCGAGAGGAGCTCCTACAATGAGCAGTTCTTC. Its protein product is CASTPIERSSYNEQFF.